This T cell receptor (beta chain) was found in a study of cytomegalovirus exposure and HLA in healthy donors. With respect to this clone: The antigen is not known.

Study results and caveats: An analysis that came later showed most CMV-associated TCR beta chains appearing HLA-restricted.

The PCR made use of 60 Vbeta and 13 Jbeta primers. How the authors handled the data: About 10 million shared chains were among approximately 87 million unique TCR beta chains counted in a later analysis. Some clones are missing from TCRdb's copy, which holds only in-frame ones; the method was immunoSEQ multiplex PCR. V, J and clone size were drawn from that table, and D and trimming were deduced from the DNA. This sample has more than 65,000 clones, with about 73% found just once. This CDR3 spans 14 amino acids. Germline assignment: CDR1 ENHRY and CDR2 SYGVKD. V gave up 6 bases and J gave up 5 bases, with 14 bases separating them.

Sequencing input: PBMCs. This receptor was obtained from a woman aged 55 to 70 in good health and CMV-seropositive. This rearrangement joins TRBV10-3 to TRBJ2-1; TRBD2 might be the D (6 bases). The CDR3 loop is CAIRPEGGNNEQFF. Written as DNA, the CDR3 is TGTGCCATCAGGCCCGAGGGAGGAAACAATGAGCAGTTCTTC.